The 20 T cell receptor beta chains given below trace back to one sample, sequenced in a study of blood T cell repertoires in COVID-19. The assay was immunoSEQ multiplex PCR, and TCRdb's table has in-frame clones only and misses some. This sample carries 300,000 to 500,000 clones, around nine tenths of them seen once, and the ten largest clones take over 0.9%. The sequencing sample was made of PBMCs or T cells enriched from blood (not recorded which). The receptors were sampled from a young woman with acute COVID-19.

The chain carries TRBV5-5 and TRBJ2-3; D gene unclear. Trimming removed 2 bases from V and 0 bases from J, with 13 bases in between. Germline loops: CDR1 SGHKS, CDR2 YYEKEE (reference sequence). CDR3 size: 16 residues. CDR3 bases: TGTGCCAGCAGCTTTTTGTTGGCAGCGAGCACAGATACGCAGTATTTT. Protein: CASSFLLAASTDTQYF.

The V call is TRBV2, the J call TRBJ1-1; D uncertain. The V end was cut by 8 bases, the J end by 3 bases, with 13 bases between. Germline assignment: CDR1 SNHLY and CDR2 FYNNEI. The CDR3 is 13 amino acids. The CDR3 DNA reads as TGTGCCAGCCGTCCTACCATGGACACTGAAGCTTTCTTT. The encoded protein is CASRPTMDTEAFF.

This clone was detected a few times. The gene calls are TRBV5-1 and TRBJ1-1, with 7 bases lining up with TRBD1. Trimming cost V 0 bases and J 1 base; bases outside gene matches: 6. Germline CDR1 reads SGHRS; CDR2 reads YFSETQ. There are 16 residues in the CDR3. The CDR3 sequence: CASSLAVTGANTEAFF. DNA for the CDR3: TGCGCCAGCAGCTTGGCCGTTACAGGGGCGAACACTGAAGCTTTCTTT.

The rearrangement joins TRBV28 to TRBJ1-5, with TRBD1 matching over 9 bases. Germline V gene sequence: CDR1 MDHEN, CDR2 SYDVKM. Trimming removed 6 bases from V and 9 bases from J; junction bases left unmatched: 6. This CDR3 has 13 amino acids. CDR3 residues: CASRETGQGPQHF. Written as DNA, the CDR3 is TGTGCCAGCAGGGAAACGGGACAGGGGCCCCAGCATTTT.

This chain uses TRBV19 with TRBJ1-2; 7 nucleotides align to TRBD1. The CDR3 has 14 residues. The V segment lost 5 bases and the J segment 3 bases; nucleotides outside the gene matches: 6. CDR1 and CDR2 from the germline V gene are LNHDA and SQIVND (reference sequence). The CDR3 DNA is TGTGCCAGTAGTTCCCGGGACAGCTACTATGGCTACACCTTC. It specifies CASSSRDSYYGYTF.

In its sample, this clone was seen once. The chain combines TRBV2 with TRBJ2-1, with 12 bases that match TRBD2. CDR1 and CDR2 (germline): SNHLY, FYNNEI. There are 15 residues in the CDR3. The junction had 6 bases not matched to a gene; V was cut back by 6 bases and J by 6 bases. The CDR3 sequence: CASSPTSGGSNEQFF. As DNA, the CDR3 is TGTGCCAGCAGCCCTACTAGCGGGGGGTCCAATGAGCAGTTCTTC.

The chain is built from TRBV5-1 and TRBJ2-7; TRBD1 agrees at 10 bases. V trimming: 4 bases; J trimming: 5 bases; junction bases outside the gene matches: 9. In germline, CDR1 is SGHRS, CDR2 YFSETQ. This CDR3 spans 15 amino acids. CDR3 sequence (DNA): TGCGCCAGCAGCCTGGGACAGGGGATACTCCACGAGCAGTACTTC. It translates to CASSLGQGILHEQYF.

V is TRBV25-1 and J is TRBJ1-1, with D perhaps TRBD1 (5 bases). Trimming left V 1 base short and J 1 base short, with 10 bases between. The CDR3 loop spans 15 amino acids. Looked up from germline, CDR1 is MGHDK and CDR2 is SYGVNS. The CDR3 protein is CASSEFRGQNTEAFF. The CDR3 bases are TGTGCCAGCAGTGAATTTAGAGGACAGAACACTGAAGCTTTCTTT.

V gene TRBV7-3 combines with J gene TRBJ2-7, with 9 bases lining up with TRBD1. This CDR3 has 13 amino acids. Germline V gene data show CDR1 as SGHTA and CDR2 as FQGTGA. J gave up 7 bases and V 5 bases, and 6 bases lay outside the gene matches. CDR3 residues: CASSLHGTGEQYF. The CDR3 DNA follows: TGTGCCAGCAGCCTCCACGGGACAGGGGAGCAGTACTTC. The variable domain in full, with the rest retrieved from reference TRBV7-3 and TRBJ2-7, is GAGVSQTPSNKVTEKGKYVELRCDPISGHTALYWYRQSLGQGPEFLIYFQGTGAADDSGLPNDRFFAVRPEGSVSTLKIQRTERGDSAVYLCASSLHGTGEQYFGPGTRLTVT.

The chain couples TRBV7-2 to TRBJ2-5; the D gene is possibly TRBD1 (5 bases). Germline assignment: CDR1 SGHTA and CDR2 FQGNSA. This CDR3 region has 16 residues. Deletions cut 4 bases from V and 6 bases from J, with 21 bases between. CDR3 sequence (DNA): TGTGCCAGCAGCTCAGGTCTGGACATATCGGCCCAGACCCAGTACTTC. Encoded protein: CASSSGLDISAQTQYF.

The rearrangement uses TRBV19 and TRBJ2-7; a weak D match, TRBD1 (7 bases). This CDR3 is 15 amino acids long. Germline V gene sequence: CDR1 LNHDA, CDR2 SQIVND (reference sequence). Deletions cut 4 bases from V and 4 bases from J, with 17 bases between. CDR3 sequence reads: CASSTPGGTVYEQYF. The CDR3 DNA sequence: TGTGCCAGTAGTACTCCAGGGGGGACCGTTTACGAGCAGTACTTC.

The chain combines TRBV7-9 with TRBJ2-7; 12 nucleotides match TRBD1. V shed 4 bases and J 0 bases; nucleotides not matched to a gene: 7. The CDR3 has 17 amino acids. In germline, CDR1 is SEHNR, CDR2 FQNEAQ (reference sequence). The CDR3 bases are TGTGCCAGCAGCTCAGGGACAGGGGGCCACCCCTCCTACGAGCAGTACTTC. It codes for CASSSGTGGHPSYEQYF.

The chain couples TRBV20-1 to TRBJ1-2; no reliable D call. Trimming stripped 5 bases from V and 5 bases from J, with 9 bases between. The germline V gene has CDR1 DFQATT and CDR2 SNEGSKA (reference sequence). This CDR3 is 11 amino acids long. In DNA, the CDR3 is TGCAGTGCTCCCCTCCGTTATGGCTACACCTTC. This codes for CSAPLRYGYTF.

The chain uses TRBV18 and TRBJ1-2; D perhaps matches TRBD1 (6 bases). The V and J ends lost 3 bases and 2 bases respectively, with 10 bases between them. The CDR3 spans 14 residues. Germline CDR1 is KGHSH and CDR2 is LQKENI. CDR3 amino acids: CASSPYRVNYGYTF. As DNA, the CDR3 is TGTGCCAGCTCACCCTACAGGGTGAACTATGGCTACACCTTC.

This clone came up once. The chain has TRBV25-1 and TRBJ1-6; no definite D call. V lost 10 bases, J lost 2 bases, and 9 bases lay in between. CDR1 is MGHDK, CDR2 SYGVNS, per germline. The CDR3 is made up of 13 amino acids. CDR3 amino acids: CATRGPYNSPLHF. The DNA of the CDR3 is TGTGCCACCCGAGGTCCCTATAATTCACCCCTCCACTTT.

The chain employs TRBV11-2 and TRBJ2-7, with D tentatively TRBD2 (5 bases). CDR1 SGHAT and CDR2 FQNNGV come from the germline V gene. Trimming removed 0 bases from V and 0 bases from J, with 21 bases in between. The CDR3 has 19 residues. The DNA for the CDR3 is TGTGCCAGCAGCTTAGACCTCCCGGACTTCAACGGGGACTCCTACGAGCAGTACTTC. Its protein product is CASSLDLPDFNGDSYEQYF.

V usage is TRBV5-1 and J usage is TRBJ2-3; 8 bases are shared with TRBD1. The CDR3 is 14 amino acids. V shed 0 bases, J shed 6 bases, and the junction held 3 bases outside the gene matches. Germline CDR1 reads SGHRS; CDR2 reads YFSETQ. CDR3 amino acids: CASSLGQGPDTQYF. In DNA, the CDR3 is TGCGCCAGCAGCTTGGGACAGGGGCCGGATACGCAGTATTTT. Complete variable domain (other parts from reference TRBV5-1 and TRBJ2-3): KAGVTQTPRYLIKTRGQQVTLSCSPISGHRSVSWYQQTPGQGLQFLFEYFSETQRNKGNFPGRFSGRQFSNSRSEMNVSTLELGDSALYLCASSLGQGPDTQYFGPGTRLTVL.

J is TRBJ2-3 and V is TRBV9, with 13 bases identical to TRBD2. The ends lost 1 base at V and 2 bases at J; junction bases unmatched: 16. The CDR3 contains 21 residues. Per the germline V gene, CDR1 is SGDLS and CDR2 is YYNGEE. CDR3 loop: CASSVPRSGLAGKVPTDTQYF. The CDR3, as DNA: TGTGCCAGCAGCGTACCGAGATCGGGACTAGCGGGGAAAGTCCCCACAGATACGCAGTATTTT.

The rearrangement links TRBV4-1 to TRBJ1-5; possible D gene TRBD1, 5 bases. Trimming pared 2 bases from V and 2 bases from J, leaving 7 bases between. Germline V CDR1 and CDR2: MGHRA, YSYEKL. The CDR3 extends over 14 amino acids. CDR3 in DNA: TGCGCCAGCAGCCAACAAGGGGGCAATCAGCCCCAGCATTTT. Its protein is CASSQQGGNQPQHF.

The CDR3 coding sequence is TGTGCCAGCAGCGTAAGCGGGGCTTTCACAGATACGCAGTATTTT. Protein sequence: CASSVSGAFTDTQYF. J is TRBJ2-3 and V is TRBV9; 7 bases map to TRBD2. The trim removed 1 base at V and 2 bases at J, leaving 4 bases unmatched. This CDR3 is built from 15 residues. Germline values: CDR1 SGDLS, CDR2 YYNGEE. Supplemented by reference TRBV9 and TRBJ2-3, the full variable domain reads DSGVTQTPKHLITATGQRVTLRCSPRSGDLSVYWYQQSLDQGLQFLIQYYNGEERAKGNILERFSAQQFPDLHSELNLSSLELGDSALYFCASSVSGAFTDTQYFGPGTRLTVL.